These T cell receptor beta chains were read from a single sample in a study of blood T cell repertoires in COVID-19. Method: immunoSEQ multiplex PCR; TCRdb's copy keeps in-frame clones and lacks some. The sample yields roughly 670,000 clones, around 89% seen once. The sample consisted of peripheral blood. These receptors were obtained from a woman in her late teens or twenties with acute or convalescent COVID-19. The CDR3 runs from the conserved cysteine through the conserved F or W. Each record gives: J gene, clone size, V gene, D gene, CDR3 length, CDR3 protein, CDR3 DNA. D genes are given only for firm matches. Expanded clones are given a class, and other clones once, few, many or no size at all.

>TRBJ1-6|.|TRBV7-2|.|13
CASSLLSRSPLHF
TGTGCCAGCAGCTTATTATCCAGATCACCCCTCCACTTT
>TRBJ1-3|.|TRBV2|TRBD1|14
CASREGTDGNTIYF
TGTGCCAGCAGGGAGGGGACAGATGGAAACACCATATATTTT
>TRBJ2-2|.|TRBV10-1|TRBD1|18
CASSESCRTGRNTGELFF
TGCGCCAGCAGTGAGTCTTGTAGGACAGGTAGGAACACCGGGGAGCTGTTTTTT
>TRBJ2-7|.|TRBV14|.|16
CASSQGRVAGIYEQYF
TGTGCCAGCAGCCAAGGCCGGGTAGCAGGGATCTACGAGCAGTACTTC
>TRBJ2-1|.|TRBV20-1|TRBD2|11
CSANPREVQFF
TGCAGTGCTAACCCCCGGGAGGTTCAGTTCTTC
>TRBJ1-6|.|TRBV19|.|14
CASSIGLRVRALHF
TGTGCCAGTAGTATCGGACTGCGCGTTCGGGCCCTCCACTTT
>TRBJ2-5|.|TRBV11-3|.|15
CASSQGHGVWETQYF
TGTGCCAGCAGCCAAGGTCACGGGGTCTGGGAGACCCAGTACTTC
>TRBJ1-1|.|TRBV7-9|.|12
CASSPRTVEAFF
TGTGCCAGCAGCCCGCGGACAGTTGAAGCTTTCTTT
>TRBJ1-1|.|TRBV10-3|TRBD1|13
CAISGSGTGEAFF
TGTGCCATCAGTGGCTCAGGGACAGGGGAAGCTTTCTTT
>TRBJ1-5|.|TRBV2|TRBD1|16
CASSPLDRDSNQPQHF
TGTGCCAGCAGTCCCTTGGACAGGGATAGCAATCAGCCCCAGCATTTT
>TRBJ2-3|.|TRBV7-3|.|13
CASSFQGSDTQYF
TGTGCCAGCAGCTTCCAGGGCTCAGATACGCAGTATTTT
>TRBJ1-4|.|TRBV6-1|.|16
CASSEPFGGSNEKLFF
TGTGCCAGCAGTGAACCGTTTGGCGGTAGTAATGAAAAACTGTTTTTT
>TRBJ1-1|.|TRBV27|.|14
CASSFRAGGTEAFF
TGTGCCAGCAGTTTTAGGGCGGGGGGGACTGAAGCTTTCTTT
>TRBJ1-2|.|TRBV21-1|.|16
CASSKPLTGANYGYTF
TGTGCCAGCAGCAAACCGTTGACAGGCGCCAACTATGGCTACACCTTC
>TRBJ2-5|.|TRBV3-1/TRBV3-2|TRBD1|14
CASSQYTGGETQYF
TGTGCCAGCAGCCAGTACACAGGGGGAGAGACCCAGTACTTC
>TRBJ2-1|few|TRBV4-1|TRBD2|20
CASSQILEGLAGGSYNEQFF
TGCGCCAGCAGCCAAATCCTAGAGGGACTAGCGGGGGGCTCGTACAATGAGCAGTTCTTC
>TRBJ1-2|.|TRBV4-3|.|17
CASSQDFAGVGFGGYTF
TGCGCCAGCAGCCAAGATTTTGCAGGCGTCGGCTTTGGTGGCTACACCTTC
>TRBJ1-1|.|TRBV6-4|.|13
CASSAGARTEAFF
TGTGCCAGCAGCGCTGGGGCGCGGACTGAAGCTTTCTTT
>TRBJ1-4|.|TRBV19|.|15
CASGRTERANEKLFF
TGTGCCAGCGGAAGGACAGAACGAGCTAATGAAAAACTGTTTTTT
>TRBJ1-1|.|TRBV6-5|TRBD1|11
CASSSDREAFF
TGTGCCAGCAGTTCGGACAGGGAGGCTTTCTTT
>TRBJ1-2|.|TRBV29-1|TRBD1|12
CSVGDRGYGYTF
TGCAGCGTCGGGGACAGGGGCTATGGCTACACCTTC
>TRBJ2-3|.|TRBV25-1|.|12
CASTSLTDTQYF
TGTGCCAGCACCTCACTCACAGATACGCAGTATTTT
>TRBJ1-5|.|TRBV6-2/TRBV6-3|.|13
CASSYWRNQPQHF
TGTGCCAGCAGTTACTGGAGAAATCAGCCCCAGCATTTT
>TRBJ1-5|.|TRBV9|TRBD1|15
CASSLGQHSNQPQHF
TGTGCCAGCAGCCTGGGACAGCATAGCAATCAGCCCCAGCATTTT
>TRBJ2-2|.|TRBV24-1|.|16
CATSDFAASSTGELFF
TGTGCCACCAGTGATTTTGCCGCCTCGAGCACCGGGGAGCTGTTTTTT